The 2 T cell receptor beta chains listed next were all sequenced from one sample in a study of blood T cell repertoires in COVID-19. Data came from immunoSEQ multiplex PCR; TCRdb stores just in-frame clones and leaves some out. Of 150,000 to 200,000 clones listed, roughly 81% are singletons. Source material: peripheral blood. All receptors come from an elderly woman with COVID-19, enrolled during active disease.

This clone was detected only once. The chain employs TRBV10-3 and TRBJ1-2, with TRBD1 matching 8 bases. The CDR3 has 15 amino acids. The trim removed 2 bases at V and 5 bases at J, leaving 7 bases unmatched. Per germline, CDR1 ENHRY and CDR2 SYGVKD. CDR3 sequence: CAISEGRGRNYGYTF. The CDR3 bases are TGTGCCATCAGTGAGGGCAGGGGGCGTAATTATGGCTACACCTTC.

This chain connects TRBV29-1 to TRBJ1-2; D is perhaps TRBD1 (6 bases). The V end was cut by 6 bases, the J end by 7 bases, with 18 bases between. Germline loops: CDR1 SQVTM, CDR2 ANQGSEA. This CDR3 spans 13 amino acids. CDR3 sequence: CSVTPQGRSGYTF. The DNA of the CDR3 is TGCAGCGTAACTCCCCAGGGGCGGTCTGGCTACACCTTC.